A selection of T cell receptor beta chains follows, all from one sample in a study of regulatory T cells in long-lasting Graves disease. TCRdb analysed the multiplex PCR reads with MiXCR anew, one entry per CDR3 protein. The table lists fewer than 500,000 distinct CDR3 sequences, around 15% of them singletons. This sample also appeared in a second study, on T cells in Graves' hyperthyroidism and ophthalmopathy.

Sequencing used peripheral blood mononuclear cells (PBMCs), obtained at new diagnosis, from a patient treated with antithyroid drugs. Source of these receptors: a man aged 35 to 55 with Graves disease. Both conserved end residues are part of each CDR3. The D gene is left open where the match is weak. Size is omitted from some rows. Given values are once, few, many or a class for expanded clones.

v_call	cdr3_length	j_call	d_call	clone_size	cdr3_nt	cdr3_aa
TRBV2	13	TRBJ1-6	TRBD1	many	TGTGCCAGCAGGGGCAGGGGGGATTCACCCCTCCACTTT	CASRGRGDSPLHF
TRBV24-1	15	TRBJ2-1	TRBD2	many	TGTGCCACCAGTGTACCTAGCGGGAGAAGCAATGAGCAGTTCTTC	CATSVPSGRSNEQFF
TRBV19	15	TRBJ2-1	NA	NA	TGTGCCAGTAGTATAGGCGGGACGTCGTACAATGAGCAGTTCTTC	CASSIGGTSYNEQFF
TRBV4-2	14	TRBJ2-1	NA	NA	TGTGCCAGCAGCCAAGATCCAAGCCCTGGTGAGCAGTTCTTC	CASSQDPSPGEQFF
TRBV5-6	14	TRBJ2-3	NA	many	TGTGCCAGCAGCTTGACCTACCCGCGAGATACGCAGTATTTT	CASSLTYPRDTQYF
TRBV12-3/TRBV12-4	11	TRBJ2-1	NA	NA	TGTGCCAGTAAATCAGTAGGCGCTTTGTTCTTC	CASKSVGALFF
TRBV12-5	16	TRBJ2-1	TRBD2	few	TGTGCTAGTGGTTTGGTCCCCGGACTAGCGTGGAATGAGCAGTTCTTC	CASGLVPGLAWNEQFF
TRBV11-2	14	TRBJ2-7	NA	few	TGTGCCAGCAGCCCCCGGGACCCGGGTGGTGAGCAGTACTTC	CASSPRDPGGEQYF
TRBV4-1	14	TRBJ2-5	NA	many	TGCGCCAGCAGCCAAGACCTGGCCGGGCGCACCCAGTACTTC	CASSQDLAGRTQYF
TRBV11-3	15	TRBJ2-3	NA	many	TGTGCCAGCAGCTTAGATAGAGGACCCCCAGATACGCAGTATTTT	CASSLDRGPPDTQYF
TRBV11-3	14	TRBJ2-1	TRBD2	many	TGTGCCAGAACTAGCGGGAACCCGTCGAATGAGCAGTTCTTC	CARTSGNPSNEQFF
TRBV12-3/TRBV12-4	18	TRBJ2-3	TRBD2	NA	TGTGCCAGCAGTTTAGACCCTAGCGGGGCCACTAGCACAGATACGCAGTATTTT	CASSLDPSGATSTDTQYF
TRBV3-1	12	TRBJ2-7	NA	many	TGTGCCAGCAGCTACAGGGAGTACGAGCAGTACTTC	CASSYREYEQYF
TRBV12-3/TRBV12-4	15	TRBJ1-1	NA	many	TGTGCCAGCAGACCCAGCGGACAGATGAACACTGAAGCTTTCTTT	CASRPSGQMNTEAFF
TRBV11-2	11	TRBJ2-2	NA	many	TGTGCCAGCAGCCCCGCCGGGGAGCTGTTTTTT	CASSPAGELFF
TRBV2	16	TRBJ2-3	TRBD2	many	TGTGCCAGCAGTCCTCTAGCGGGAGGGCCCTCTGATACGCAGTATTTT	CASSPLAGGPSDTQYF
TRBV5-4	16	TRBJ2-4	TRBD2	NA	TGTGCCAGCAGCGTCGAGCGGGATGGTGACAAAAACATTCAGTACTTC	CASSVERDGDKNIQYF
TRBV7-9	12	TRBJ2-7	NA	many	TGTGCCAGCAGCCCCGGGGACTACGAGCAGTACTTC	CASSPGDYEQYF
TRBV2	15	TRBJ1-4	NA	many	TGTGCCAGGGGGCCGACTAGGGACGGCCGAGAAAAACTGTTTTTT	CARGPTRDGREKLFF
TRBV30	14	TRBJ2-4	NA	many	TGTGCCTGGCAGACTGGCCCAGCCAAAAACATTCAGTACTTC	CAWQTGPAKNIQYF
TRBV7-6	18	TRBJ2-5	NA	few	TGTGCCAGCAGCTTAGAAACTGTTGGGACTGGGTTCCAAGAGACCCAGTACTTC	CASSLETVGTGFQETQYF
TRBV28	14	TRBJ2-5	NA	many	TGTGCCAGCAGGGCGCCAGGGGTCCGTAAGACCCAGTACTTC	CASRAPGVRKTQYF
TRBV4-1	15	TRBJ2-1	TRBD2	NA	TGCGCCAGCAGCCAAGATGAGCGGGAGAGTTATGAGCAGTTCTTC	CASSQDERESYEQFF